A selection of T cell receptor beta chains follows, all from one sample in a study of blood T cells in healthy people across ages. TCRdb passed the 5' RACE reads through MiXCR, listing each CDR3 protein once. Here the sample spans roughly 730,000 distinct CDR3 sequences, around 50% being singletons. The sequenced sample was blood. These receptors all come from a man aged 40-50 years in good health. CDR3s include the opening cysteine and the closing phenylalanine or tryptophan. D genes are given only for firm matches. Part of the rows lack a size; the others show once, few, many or a class for expanded clones.

d_call	clone_size	v_call	j_call	cdr3_length	cdr3_aa	cdr3_nt
-	-	TRBV10-3	TRBJ1-5	12	CAIAQNNQPQHF	TGTGCCATAGCGCAGAACAATCAGCCCCAGCATTTT
TRBD2	-	TRBV28	TRBJ2-7	16	CASSPASPSGSYEQYF	TGTGCCAGCAGTCCCGCATCTCCTAGCGGGAGTTACGAGCAGTACTTC
-	-	TRBV12-3/TRBV12-4	TRBJ2-3	15	CASSLQGLRTDTQYF	TGTGCCAGCAGTTTACAAGGACTACGCACAGATACGCAGTATTTT
TRBD2	-	TRBV6-2/TRBV6-3	TRBJ2-1	16	CASSFGLAGNYNEQFF	TGTGCCAGCAGTTTCGGACTAGCGGGGAATTACAATGAGCAGTTCTTC
-	-	TRBV28	TRBJ2-4	17	CASSPLSGGLAKNIQYF	TGTGCCAGCAGTCCCCTGTCGGGCGGCCTAGCCAAAAACATTCAGTACTTC
-	-	TRBV29-1	TRBJ2-3	13	CSVELGPTDTQYF	TGCAGCGTTGAGCTGGGGCCCACAGATACGCAGTATTTT
-	-	TRBV7-9	TRBJ1-1	12	CASVWRNTEAFF	TGTGCCAGCGTGTGGCGGAACACTGAAGCTTTCTTT
-	-	TRBV20-1	TRBJ2-5	13	CSAPPGRFNEQYF	TGCAGTGCCCCCCCGGGGCGCTTTAATGAGCAGTACTTC
TRBD2	-	TRBV6-1	TRBJ2-1	16	CASSGRVAGEANEQFF	TGTGCCAGCAGTGGGCGGGTGGCGGGGGAGGCCAATGAGCAGTTCTTC
TRBD2	few	TRBV10-3	TRBJ2-6	16	CAISDGGNSGANVLTF	TGTGCCATCAGTGACGGGGGGAACTCTGGGGCCAACGTCCTGACTTTC
TRBD1	-	TRBV7-2	TRBJ1-6	15	CASSPRQGEVSPLHF	TGTGCCAGCAGCCCGCGACAGGGTGAGGTCTCACCCCTCCACTTT
TRBD2	few	TRBV3-1	TRBJ2-7	15	CASSQYLAGGESQYF	TGTGCCAGCAGCCAGTACCTAGCGGGGGGGGAGTCCCAGTACTTC
TRBD2	-	TRBV7-9	TRBJ2-1	17	CASSLLRTSGRLDEQFF	TGTGCCAGCAGCTTACTTCGGACTAGCGGGAGACTGGATGAGCAGTTCTTC
TRBD2	-	TRBV20-1	TRBJ2-7	12	CSGLADSYEQYF	TGCAGCGGACTAGCGGACTCCTACGAGCAGTACTTC
TRBD2	-	TRBV7-2	TRBJ2-5	14	CASSLTGGEPQQYF	TGTGCCAGCAGCCTCACGGGAGGGGAGCCCCAGCAGTACTTC
TRBD2	-	TRBV7-2	TRBJ2-1	17	CASSSNGGSGRRNEQFF	TGTGCCAGCAGCTCAAACGGCGGTAGCGGGAGACGGAATGAGCAGTTCTTC
-	-	TRBV12-5	TRBJ2-7	11	CASGQLMIQYF	TGTGCTAGTGGCCAACTCATGATCCAGTACTTC
-	-	TRBV27	TRBJ2-5	13	CASTRRGGETQYF	TGTGCCAGCACCCGGAGGGGGGGAGAGACCCAGTACTTC
-	-	TRBV5-6	TRBJ1-2	14	CASSLDGTPLRYTF	TGTGCCAGCAGCTTGGACGGGACCCCTCTGCGCTACACCTTC
TRBD1	few	TRBV6-6	TRBJ2-6	17	CASSPTGVSSGANVLTF	TGTGCCAGCAGTCCAACAGGGGTGAGCTCTGGGGCCAACGTCCTGACTTTC
TRBD2	-	TRBV5-4	TRBJ2-3	18	CASRTGTSGPRSTDTQYF	TGTGCCAGCAGAACCGGGACTAGCGGGCCCCGGAGCACAGATACGCAGTATTTT
TRBD1	once	TRBV20-1	TRBJ2-3	16	CSARDLRDRGTDTQYF	TGCAGTGCTAGAGATTTAAGGGACAGGGGCACAGATACGCAGTATTTT
-	-	TRBV6-2/TRBV6-3	TRBJ2-4	16	CASRAAGQAFANIQYF	TGTGCCAGCAGGGCTGCGGGGCAGGCGTTTGCAAACATTCAGTACTTC
-	few	TRBV29-1	TRBJ2-5	13	CSVDPGRQETQYF	TGCAGCGTAGACCCGGGCAGACAAGAGACCCAGTACTTC
-	few	TRBV6-6	TRBJ1-1	13	CASSFRMNTEAFF	TGTGCCAGCAGTTTTCGCATGAACACTGAAGCTTTCTTT
-	few	TRBV9	TRBJ2-3	13	CASSGPDLETQYF	TGTGCCAGCAGCGGGCCTGATTTAGAGACGCAGTATTTT
TRBD1	-	TRBV28	TRBJ1-2	14	CASSSTGDNYGYTF	TGTGCCAGCAGTTCGACAGGGGACAACTATGGCTACACCTTC
TRBD2	-	TRBV18	TRBJ2-3	15	CASSHKAGSTDTQYF	TGTGCCAGCTCACACAAAGCGGGGAGCACAGATACGCAGTATTTT
TRBD1	-	TRBV4-2	TRBJ2-3	16	CASSQVLGQEGDTQYF	TGTGCCAGCAGCCAAGTATTGGGACAGGAGGGAGATACGCAGTATTTT
TRBD2	few	TRBV9	TRBJ2-7	16	CASSEVPGLAPYEQYF	TGTGCCAGCAGCGAGGTTCCGGGACTAGCTCCCTACGAGCAGTACTTC
TRBD1	-	TRBV4-3	TRBJ1-6	16	CASSQVPGQGNSPLHF	TGCGCCAGCAGCCAAGTCCCCGGACAGGGGAATTCACCCCTCCACTTT
-	-	TRBV7-3	TRBJ2-1	15	CASSLSAGADNEQFF	TGTGCCAGCAGCTTATCCGCGGGGGCGGACAATGAGCAGTTCTTC
-	once	TRBV12-3/TRBV12-4	TRBJ1-1	15	CASSLGGRAYTEAFF	TGTGCCAGCAGTTTAGGGGGGCGAGCGTACACTGAAGCTTTCTTT
TRBD2	-	TRBV4-1	TRBJ2-1	15	CASSLTSVEYNEQFF	TGCGCCAGCAGCCTTACTAGCGTAGAGTACAATGAGCAGTTCTTC
TRBD2	-	TRBV3-1	TRBJ2-1	23	CASSQVARGVGGRVRTNYNEQFF	TGTGCCAGCAGCCAAGTGGCCAGGGGAGTTGGCGGGAGGGTCCGGACTAACTACAATGAGCAGTTCTTC
-	few	TRBV7-2	TRBJ2-7	14	CASSQGPGVYEQYF	TGTGCCAGCAGCCAAGGGCCGGGGGTCTACGAGCAGTACTTC
-	-	TRBV7-9	TRBJ2-5	14	CASSVGPIQETQYF	TGTGCCAGCAGCGTGGGACCCATCCAAGAGACCCAGTACTTC
-	-	TRBV28	TRBJ1-2	15	CASSLVSGEDYGYTF	TGTGCCAGCAGTTTAGTTTCGGGGGAAGACTATGGCTACACCTTC
-	-	TRBV7-9	TRBJ1-2	14	CASSFSQGNYGYTF	TGTGCCAGCAGCTTCTCCCAGGGGAACTATGGCTACACCTTC
-	-	TRBV15	TRBJ1-5	15	CATSRDRGSNQPQHF	TGTGCCACCAGCAGAGATCGGGGTAGCAATCAGCCCCAGCATTTT
-	-	TRBV10-3	TRBJ1-5	14	CAIREDAVRQPQHF	TGTGCCATCAGGGAAGACGCGGTTCGGCAGCCCCAGCATTTT
TRBD1	-	TRBV20-1	TRBJ2-7	13	CSADRGGTYEQYF	TGCAGTGCTGACAGGGGAGGAACCTACGAGCAGTACTTC
-	once	TRBV6-1	TRBJ2-5	14	CASTRTTTQETQYF	TGTGCCAGCACCCGGACGACAACGCAAGAGACCCAGTACTTC
-	-	TRBV7-6	TRBJ2-7	14	CASSPSGDPYEQYF	TGTGCCAGCAGCCCCTCCGGAGACCCCTACGAGCAGTACTTC
-	many	TRBV7-2	TRBJ2-3	14	CASSLGSYTDTQYF	TGTGCCAGCAGCTTAGGGAGCTACACAGATACGCAGTATTTT